The TCR beta chain under discussion was sequenced for a study of CD8 T cells in Susac syndrome. Study-level information: The sequenced Susac syndrome patients comprised five or six with active disease and about 8 in remission.

Reverse transcription of roughly 0.5 to 1 ug RNA was carried out with random hexamers. Across 54 Vbeta and 13 Jbeta, immunoSEQ multiplex PCR amplified TCR beta CDR3. One entry per CDR3 protein, called by TCRdb with MiXCR from the immunoSEQ multiplex PCR reads. The repertoire consists of 200,000 to 250,000 distinct CDR3 sequences, with approximately 94% occurring once and the leading ten covering around 0.15%. Germline assignment: CDR1 SGHRS and CDR2 YFSETQ. The CDR3 runs to 13 residues. The germline V and J ends were trimmed by 5 bases and 0 bases, with 8 bases remaining between them. The TCR sequence derives from a human donor with Susac syndrome. This chain connects TRBV5-1 to TRBJ1-1; D not resolved. Sequenced sample: CD4+ T cells from PBMCs. CDR3 coding DNA: TGCGCCAGCAGACCTCAGATGAACACTGAAGCTTTCTTT. Protein: CASRPQMNTEAFF. Looking up the rest from reference TRBV5-1 and TRBJ1-1 gives the full variable domain: KAGVTQTPRYLIKTRGQQVTLSCSPISGHRSVSWYQQTPGQGLQFLFEYFSETQRNKGNFPGRFSGRQFSNSRSEMNVSTLELGDSALYLCASRPQMNTEAFFGQGTRLTVV.